A single sample gave rise to the 22 T cell receptor beta chains below, sequenced in a study of blood T cell repertoires in COVID-19. Here immunoSEQ multiplex PCR was the method, and the copy in TCRdb shows in-frame clones only, minus some. The repertoire holds hundreds of thousands of clones, with about 90% as singletons. Sequenced input: peripheral blood. These receptors were collected from a woman aged 70 to 79 with COVID-19, enrolled during active disease.

This clone was counted only a few times. The chain employs TRBV29-1 and TRBJ1-2, with 7 bases aligning to TRBD1. Germline CDR1 SQVTM, CDR2 ANQGSEA. J gave up 0 bases and V 5 bases, and 12 bases lay outside the gene matches. The CDR3 spans 16 residues. The CDR3 sequence: CSVLLPRQGTNYGYTF. The DNA of the CDR3 is TGCAGCGTTTTACTCCCCCGACAGGGAACTAACTATGGCTACACCTTC.

CDR3 residues: CASSHKRQGLSYNEQFF. DNA for the CDR3: TGCGCCAGCAGCCACAAGAGGCAGGGTCTCTCCTACAATGAGCAGTTCTTC. The rearrangement uses TRBV4-1 and TRBJ2-1; tentatively, D is TRBD1 (5 bases). The V gene lost 3 bases and the J gene lost 0 bases, with 15 bases spanning the gap. Germline CDR1 is MGHRA and CDR2 is YSYEKL. The CDR3 consists of 17 residues.

The chain combines TRBV11-1 with TRBJ1-1, with 7 bases fitting TRBD1. V lost 0 bases and J lost 1; bases outside the gene matches: 11. From germline, CDR1 is SGHAT and CDR2 FQDESV (reference sequence). The CDR3 has 18 amino acids. CDR3 nucleotides: TGTGCCAGCAGCTTAGCGGGGAGGCAGGGGGGAAGGAACACTGAAGCTTTCTTT. Amino acids: CASSLAGRQGGRNTEAFF.

This chain joins TRBV24-1 and TRBJ1-2; possible D gene TRBD1, 5 bases. Trimming stripped 0 bases from V and 4 bases from J, with 5 bases between. CDR1 is KGHDR and CDR2 is SFDVKD in the germline V gene. The length of the CDR3 is 13 residues. CDR3 sequence reads: CATSDLDSYGYTF. CDR3 sequence (DNA): TGTGCCACCAGTGATTTGGACAGCTATGGCTACACCTTC.

V and J are TRBV5-1 and TRBJ1-4; TRBD1 matches 7 bases. This CDR3 is 14 amino acids long. Germline CDR1 and CDR2: SGHRS and YFSETQ. After removal of 4 bases from V and 7 bases from J, the junction contained 7 bases not matched to a gene. CDR3 amino acids: CASSKGGAGEKLFF. For the CDR3, the DNA is TGCGCCAGCAGCAAAGGGGGCGCGGGTGAAAAACTGTTTTTT.

This sequence joins TRBV6-5 and TRBJ1-2; D might be TRBD1 (6 bases). Germline V gene lookup returns CDR1 MNHEY and CDR2 SVGAGI. The CDR3 contains 14 residues. Trimming shortened V by 2 bases and J by 0 bases, and 7 bases separated the two germline ends. CDR3 sequence (DNA): TGTGCCAGCAGTTACGGGACATCTAACTATGGCTACACCTTC. This translates into CASSYGTSNYGYTF.

The V gene is TRBV5-1, the J gene TRBJ2-5, with D perhaps TRBD1 (5 bases). CDR1 and CDR2 (germline): SGHRS, YFSETQ. The CDR3 consists of 15 residues. Trimming took off 2 bases at V and 4 bases at J, with 15 bases between the two ends. This CDR3 is CASSFSGSDGETQYF. The CDR3 region has the DNA TGCGCCAGCAGCTTTTCAGGGTCGGATGGAGAGACCCAGTACTTC.

The chain recombines TRBV5-1 with TRBJ2-5, with 7 nucleotides matching TRBD1. CDR1 is SGHRS and CDR2 is YFSETQ in the germline V gene. J was trimmed by 6 bases and V by 0 bases; bases with no gene match: 5. The CDR3 runs to 14 residues. CDR3 bases: TGCGCCAGCAGCTTGGAGGCAGGGGGAAAGACCCAGTACTTC. Its translation: CASSLEAGGKTQYF.

This clone appeared a few times. The genes are TRBV7-2 and TRBJ2-1; perhaps TRBD2 as D (7 bases). This CDR3 has 16 residues. The ends were cut back, 1 base at V and 1 base at J, with 11 bases in the middle. Germline V gene sequence: CDR1 SGHTA, CDR2 FQGNSA. In nucleotides, the CDR3 is TGTGCCAGCAGCTTAGATCGGGGGGCTTCCTACAATGAGCAGTTCTTC. Its protein product is CASSLDRGASYNEQFF.

CDR3 bases: TGCGCCAGCCGCCGAACCGCAGGATCTAATGAAAAACTGTTTTTT. Its protein is CASRRTAGSNEKLFF. V gene TRBV5-1 combines with J gene TRBJ1-4; D remains ambiguous. V dropped 7 bases and J dropped 3 bases, with 16 bases sitting between them. Germline V gene sequence: CDR1 SGHRS, CDR2 YFSETQ. This CDR3 has 15 amino acids.

This rearrangement joins TRBV9 to TRBJ2-7; D gene unclear. Deletions cut 3 bases from V and 7 bases from J, with 23 bases between. The CDR3 consists of 16 residues. CDR1 is SGDLS, CDR2 YYNGEE, per germline. The CDR3: CASSARGSVALNEQYF. CDR3 in DNA: TGTGCCAGCAGCGCGAGAGGAAGCGTTGCCCTTAATGAGCAGTACTTC.

The CDR3 spells CASSLGQPGNYGYTF. The CDR3 region has the DNA TGTGCCAGCTCACTAGGACAGCCTGGGAACTATGGCTACACCTTC. This chain connects TRBV18 to TRBJ1-2, with a tentative D call TRBD1 (6 bases). The germline V and J ends were trimmed by 4 bases and 2 bases, with 14 bases remaining between them. Germline V gene data show CDR1 as KGHSH and CDR2 as LQKENI. This CDR3 has 15 residues.

The rearrangement links TRBV5-6 to TRBJ1-6; 9 nucleotides agree with TRBD1. The V gene's germline CDR1 is SGHDT and CDR2 YYEEEE. The CDR3 length is 16 residues. V dropped 3 bases and J dropped 0; count of bases not matched to a gene: 1. The DNA for the CDR3 is TGTGCCAGCAGCTCGGGACAGGGCTCCTATAATTCACCCCTCCACTTT. It translates to CASSSGQGSYNSPLHF.

The chain carries TRBV18 and TRBJ1-2; D remains unclear. V lost 1 base to trimming and J lost 6 bases, with 9 bases between them. The CDR3 is 13 residues long. Germline V gene data show CDR1 as KGHSH and CDR2 as LQKENI. In nucleotides, the CDR3 is TGTGCCAGCTCACCACGGCCAGAGGATGGCTACACCTTC. Its translation: CASSPRPEDGYTF.

This clone is a singleton in its sample. The chain combines TRBV18 with TRBJ1-1; no clear D. CDR3 length: 14 amino acids. The V gene's germline CDR1 is KGHSH and CDR2 LQKENI. Between the trimmed V and J ends, which lost 6 bases and 4 bases, there was a span of 15 bases. CDR3 bases: TGTGCCAGCTCGCTACTCGGACTTGGCACTGAAGCTTTCTTT. Its translation is CASSLLGLGTEAFF.

The chain joins TRBV5-1 to TRBJ2-2; maybe TRBD2 (6 bases). V lost 5 bases to trimming and J lost 4 bases, with 15 bases between them. In germline, CDR1 is SGHRS, CDR2 YFSETQ. CDR3 length: 15 residues. The CDR3 sequence: CASRGGTGGTGELFF. The DNA of the CDR3 is TGCGCCAGCAGGGGGGGAACAGGCGGCACCGGGGAGCTGTTTTTT.

As DNA, the CDR3 is TGCGCCAGCAGCTCGGGATTCTCTAACACTGAAGCTTTCTTT. It is translated as CASSSGFSNTEAFF. The rearrangement uses TRBV5-1 and TRBJ1-1; no firm D call. This CDR3 contains 14 residues. V lost 3 bases, J lost 2 bases, and 11 bases lay in between. Germline V lookup: CDR1 SGHRS, CDR2 YFSETQ.

V usage is TRBV9 and J usage is TRBJ1-2; a possible D gene is TRBD1 (6 bases). The germline V gene has CDR1 SGDLS and CDR2 YYNGEE. The CDR3 has 13 residues. Trimming shortened V by 0 bases and J by 8 bases, and 11 bases separated the two germline ends. The CDR3 coding sequence is TGTGCCAGCAGCGTAGGGGACATCGACGGCTACACCTTC. Protein: CASSVGDIDGYTF.

J is TRBJ1-2 and V is TRBV29-1, with D maybe TRBD1 (6 bases). V lost 4 bases to trimming and J lost 8 bases, with 14 bases between them. This CDR3 spans 12 amino acids. Germline-derived CDR1 and CDR2 are SQVTM and ANQGSEA. The CDR3 coding sequence is TGCAGCGTTGCACAGGGATTTGGCGGCTACACCTTC. Its translation is CSVAQGFGGYTF.

This chain uses TRBV25-1 with TRBJ1-1; D call uncertain. The V gene lost 4 bases and the J gene lost 0 bases, with 6 bases spanning the gap. Germline V CDR1 and CDR2: MGHDK, SYGVNS. This CDR3 region has 13 residues. The CDR3 DNA follows: TGTGCCAGCAGTGTTAGCATGAACACTGAAGCTTTCTTT. Protein product: CASSVSMNTEAFF.

This chain connects TRBV2 to TRBJ2-3; a weak D match, TRBD2 (5 bases). CDR1 is SNHLY, CDR2 FYNNEI, per germline. V gave up 5 bases and J gave up 5 bases, with 17 bases separating them. The CDR3 is made up of 15 amino acids. CDR3 protein: CASSQVLLGGDTQYF. The CDR3 DNA reads as TGTGCCAGCAGTCAAGTTCTCCTCGGAGGAGATACGCAGTATTTT.

The J gene is TRBJ2-7, the V gene TRBV4-2; 7 bases fit TRBD2. The CDR3 contains 11 residues. Per germline, CDR1 LGHNA and CDR2 YNFKEQ. The trim removed 10 bases at V and 5 bases at J, leaving 5 bases unmatched. CDR3 sequence: CATGGGNEQYF. The CDR3 coding sequence is TGTGCCACGGGGGGAGGGAACGAGCAGTACTTC.